This T cell receptor beta chain originates from a study of vaccination effects on CD4 cells after COVID-19. Findings of the study overall: In healthy vaccinees, only 1 of 255 vaccine-induced clones cross-reacted with common cold coronaviruses. Early timepoints after infection were absent, and convalescent patients were few in the study.

Trimming took off 0 bases at V and 9 bases at J, with 13 bases between the two ends. The CDR3 runs 14 residues. Looked up from germline, CDR1 is SGHRS and CDR2 is YFSETQ. Antigen-specific CD4+ T cell clonotypes were called by their expansion after viral peptide-pool culture in ViraFEST. Following a roughly eleven-day culture, CD4+ T cells were purified. Nucleocapsid antibodies were negative in the vaccine recipients, who had never had SARS-CoV-2 infection. The repertoire was sequenced with immunoSEQ multiplex PCR; TCRdb's copy has only in-frame clones and lacks some. The table has about 43,000 clones, about 80% seen once; the top ten hold under 14%. Remarks on this clone: The target antigen is unknown.

This receptor was identified in a human donor who received a COVID-19 vaccine. This specimen consisted of CD4+ T cells from PBMCs cultured with SARS-CoV-2 spike peptides, obtained before COVID-19 vaccination. The rearrangement joins TRBV5-1 to TRBJ1-3, with D possibly matching TRBD1 (5 bases). CDR3 residues: CASSLGQGSGTIYF. CDR3 DNA sequence: TGCGCCAGCAGCTTGGGCCAGGGAAGCGGCACCATATATTTT. The full variable domain, completed using reference TRBV5-1 and TRBJ1-3, is KAGVTQTPRYLIKTRGQQVTLSCSPISGHRSVSWYQQTPGQGLQFLFEYFSETQRNKGNFPGRFSGRQFSNSRSEMNVSTLELGDSALYLCASSLGQGSGTIYFGEGSWLTVV.